The 29 T cell receptor beta chains below come from one sample, sequenced in a study of T cell responses to AZD1222 COVID-19 vaccine. Clones were sequenced by immunoSEQ multiplex PCR, and TCRdb holds only the in-frame ones, with some missing. Of 130,000 to 150,000 clones listed, more than 70% are singletons. The material sequenced was peripheral blood, taken 28 days after the second AZD1222 dose. These receptors were taken from an adult who received the AZD1222 COVID-19 vaccine.

The genes are TRBV7-8 and TRBJ2-1, with TRBD2 matching 9 bases. There are 16 residues in the CDR3. CDR1 and CDR2 (germline): SGHVS, FQNEAQ. Trimming removed 6 bases from V and 1 base from J; junction bases left unmatched: 7. The CDR3 DNA follows: TGTGCCAGCAGTAATAGCGGGAGTAAGTCCTACAATGAGCAGTTCTTC. Protein sequence: CASSNSGSKSYNEQFF.

This clone appeared a single time. The chain is built from TRBV30 and TRBJ1-6, with D uncertain. The CDR3 contains 13 residues. Germline loops: CDR1 GTSNPN, CDR2 SVGIG (reference sequence). Trimming took off 5 bases at V and 0 bases at J, with 5 bases between the two ends. The CDR3 nucleotides are TGTGCCTGGTCCAGCTCCTATAATTCACCCCTCCACTTT. The encoded protein is CAWSSSYNSPLHF.

This clone was detected once. The J gene is TRBJ1-1, the V gene TRBV6-2 or TRBV6-3, with 9 bases lining up with TRBD1. V lost 6 bases to trimming and J lost 5 bases; unmatched junction nucleotides: 4. The germline CDR1 and CDR2 sequences are MNHEY and SVGEGT. CDR3 length: 13 amino acids. The CDR3 coding sequence is TGTGCCAGCAGCTTCGACAGGGGGACTGAAGCTTTCTTT. It yields the protein CASSFDRGTEAFF.

The CDR3 region is CATSPKSGHLGGYTF. The CDR3 DNA reads as TGTGCCACCAGCCCAAAGTCCGGACATTTAGGGGGCTACACCTTC. The V and J genes are TRBV15 and TRBJ1-2; D perhaps matches TRBD1 (5 bases). Trimming cost V 5 bases and J 8 bases, with 21 bases left between them. Germline CDR1 LNHNV, CDR2 YYDKDF (reference sequence). The CDR3 runs 15 residues.

The chain has TRBV7-6 and TRBJ2-1; perhaps TRBD2 as D (6 bases). Germline V gene lookup returns CDR1 SGHVS and CDR2 FNYEAQ. V was pared by 3 bases and J by 4 bases, with 19 bases between. CDR3 length: 17 residues. The CDR3 DNA follows: TGTGCCAGCAGCTTCTCTGCGGGAAGTTCCCAATACAATGAGCAGTTCTTC. Translating it yields CASSFSAGSSQYNEQFF. Drawing the rest from reference TRBV7-6 and TRBJ2-1, the complete variable domain is GAGVSQSPRYKVTKRGQDVALRCDPISGHVSLYWYRQALGQGPEFLTYFNYEAQQDKSGLPNDRFSAERPEGSISTLTIQRTEQRDSAMYRCASSFSAGSSQYNEQFFGPGTRLTVL.

The V and J genes are TRBV6-1 and TRBJ2-1; D is unclear. Germline CDR1 reads MNHNS; CDR2 reads SASEGT. This CDR3 region has 13 residues. The V gene lost 2 bases and the J gene lost 5 bases, with 7 bases spanning the gap. The CDR3 DNA reads TGTGCCAGCAGTGAAAGTTCTCACAATGAGCAGTTCTTC. The encoded protein is CASSESSHNEQFF.

The gene calls are TRBV20-1 and TRBJ2-1; no definite D call. CDR1 and CDR2 (germline): DFQATT, SNEGSKA (reference sequence). V was shortened by 5 bases and J by 13 bases, with 15 bases between the two germline ends. The CDR3 length is 11 residues. CDR3 coding DNA: TGCAGTGCTCAACCTCCACACCCCCAGTTCTTC. Encoded protein: CSAQPPHPQFF.

The genes are TRBV6-6 and TRBJ1-2; perhaps TRBD1 as D (6 bases). The V gene's germline CDR1 is MNHNY and CDR2 SVGAGI (reference sequence). The length of the CDR3 is 12 residues. The V end was cut by 5 bases, the J end by 3 bases, with 7 bases between. This CDR3 is CASSPGDYGYTF. The CDR3 DNA is TGTGCCAGCAGTCCAGGGGACTATGGCTACACCTTC.

This chain uses TRBV5-4 with TRBJ2-7; 11 bases match TRBD2. Germline CDR1 and CDR2: SGHNT and YYREEE (reference sequence). V was clipped by 4 bases and J by 0 bases; unmatched bases: 3. The CDR3 has 15 amino acids. Here the CDR3 reads CASSTGLAVSYEQYF. The CDR3, as DNA: TGTGCCAGCAGCACGGGACTAGCGGTCTCCTACGAGCAGTACTTC.

The J gene is TRBJ1-2, the V gene TRBV7-2; 7 bases are a match to TRBD1. The V segment lost 0 bases and the J segment 3 bases; nucleotides outside the gene matches: 1. Germline V gene sequence: CDR1 SGHTA, CDR2 FQGNSA. The CDR3 sequence is 14 residues long. The CDR3 is CASSLADRYYGYTF. The CDR3 nucleotides read TGTGCCAGCAGCTTAGCGGACAGGTACTATGGCTACACCTTC.

The J gene is TRBJ2-3, the V gene TRBV10-1; 13 nucleotides align to TRBD2. This CDR3 spans 16 amino acids. Germline V gene sequence: CDR1 WNHNN, CDR2 SYGVQD (reference sequence). The V segment lost 3 bases and the J segment 2 bases; nucleotides outside the gene matches: 2. This chain's CDR3 is CASSEGLAGATDTQYF. In DNA, the CDR3 is TGCGCCAGCAGTGAAGGACTAGCGGGAGCCACAGATACGCAGTATTTT.

This sequence joins TRBV7-9 and TRBJ1-2; 8 bases align to TRBD1. The CDR3 loop spans 17 amino acids. Looked up from germline, CDR1 is SEHNR and CDR2 is FQNEAQ (reference sequence). Germline trimming cut 0 bases from V and 7 bases from J; bases unmatched to any gene: 13. CDR3: CASSLASGRGRSAGYTF. For the CDR3, the DNA is TGTGCCAGCAGCTTAGCGTCCGGCAGGGGGCGGTCCGCTGGCTACACCTTC. The full variable domain, in which reference TRBV7-9 and TRBJ1-2 provide the parts outside the CDR3, is DTGVSQNPRHKITKRGQNVTFRCDPISEHNRLYWYRQTLGQGPEFLTYFQNEAQLEKSRLLSDRFSAERPKGSFSTLEIQRTEQGDSAMYLCASSLASGRGRSAGYTFGSGTRLTVV.

This chain links TRBV21-1 with TRBJ2-1. TRBV21-1 is described as a pseudogene. This CDR3 region has 14 residues. CDR3 sequence reads: CASSRTHPANEQFF. As DNA, the CDR3 is TGTGCCAGCAGCAGGACGCACCCTGCCAATGAGCAGTTCTTC.

This clone was counted a few times. The chain is built from TRBV9 and TRBJ1-1; unclear D gene. Germline V lookup: CDR1 SGDLS, CDR2 YYNGEE. Trimming took 2 bases from V and 4 from J, leaving 12 bases between them. CDR3 length equals 14 residues. CDR3 loop: CASSVDVYSTEAFF. In DNA, the CDR3 is TGTGCCAGCAGCGTGGACGTATATAGCACTGAAGCTTTCTTT.

The CDR3 here is CASSLSFYEQYF. CDR3 nucleotide sequence: TGTGCCAGCAGCTTATCCTTTTACGAGCAGTACTTC. The chain has TRBV7-9 and TRBJ2-7; D not certain. Germline assignment: CDR1 SEHNR and CDR2 FQNEAQ (reference sequence). V was trimmed by 2 bases and J by 4 bases, leaving 6 bases between them. This CDR3 has 12 amino acids.

The chain links TRBV7-3 to TRBJ1-1; TRBD1 is a possible D gene (5 bases). Trimming shortened V by 0 bases and J by 0 bases, and 5 bases separated the two germline ends. The CDR3 contains 14 residues. Germline CDR1 is SGHTA and CDR2 is FQGTGA. This CDR3 is CASSLTGVNTEAFF. CDR3 coding DNA: TGTGCCAGCAGCTTAACAGGGGTGAACACTGAAGCTTTCTTT.

This rearrangement joins TRBV6-1 to TRBJ1-1, with 9 bases aligning to TRBD1. The CDR3 totals 15 residues. With 0 bases clipped from V and 6 bases from J, the junction kept 5 bases outside the gene matches. Germline V CDR1 and CDR2: MNHNS, SASEGT. CDR3: CASSEAPDRGAEAFF. The CDR3 DNA is TGTGCCAGCAGTGAAGCCCCGGACAGGGGCGCTGAAGCTTTCTTT.

V and J are TRBV5-4 and TRBJ2-1, with 9 nucleotides matching TRBD2. The CDR3 spans 15 residues. The junction had 13 bases not matched to a gene; V was cut back by 6 bases and J by 9 bases. Germline CDR1 is SGHNT and CDR2 is YYREEE (reference sequence). This CDR3 is CASTLKGLAGSEQFF. CDR3 nucleotides: TGTGCCAGCACCCTAAAGGGTCTAGCGGGATCTGAGCAGTTCTTC.

This rearrangement joins TRBV7-2 to TRBJ2-7, with a tentative D call TRBD2 (6 bases). The V and J ends lost 3 bases and 4 bases respectively, with 10 bases between them. Germline V gives CDR1 SGHTA, CDR2 FQGNSA. The CDR3 is made up of 13 amino acids. In DNA, the CDR3 is TGTGCCAGCAGCTTGGTCGGGGGATACGAGCAGTACTTC. Residues: CASSLVGGYEQYF. The whole variable domain, remainder taken from reference TRBV7-2 and TRBJ2-7, is GAGVSQSPSNKVTEKGKDVELRCDPISGHTALYWYRQSLGQGLEFLIYFQGNSAPDKSGLPSDRFSAERTGGSVSTLTIQRTQQEDSAVYLCASSLVGGYEQYFGPGTRLTVT.

This sequence joins TRBV30 and TRBJ1-2, with D possibly matching TRBD1 (5 bases). The CDR3 totals 15 residues. Germline V lookup: CDR1 GTSNPN, CDR2 SVGIG (reference sequence). Trimming removed 4 bases at V and 2 bases at J, with 17 bases between. CDR3 in amino acids: CAWNLPLGTNYGYTF. The CDR3 DNA reads as TGTGCCTGGAACCTCCCTCTTGGGACGAACTATGGCTACACCTTC.

This clone was seen a single time. The chain joins TRBV13 to TRBJ2-3, with D uncertain. Trimming took off 2 bases at V and 0 bases at J, with 12 bases between the two ends. Per the germline V gene, CDR1 is PRHDT and CDR2 is FYEKMQ (reference sequence). The CDR3 consists of 16 residues. DNA of the CDR3: TGTGCCAGCAGCTTACGTGCAGGTTATAGCACAGATACGCAGTATTTT. Amino acid sequence: CASSLRAGYSTDTQYF.

The chain joins TRBV12-5 to TRBJ2-7; no clear D. The CDR3 loop spans 11 amino acids. With 6 bases removed from V and 3 bases from J, the gap between germline ends came to 6 bases. Germline CDR1 reads LGHNT; CDR2 reads FRNRAP. The CDR3 DNA is TGTGCTAGTGGATACAACTACGAGCAGTACTTC. This sequence encodes CASGYNYEQYF.

The V and J genes are TRBV4-2 and TRBJ1-1; D is ambiguous. Germline CDR1 reads LGHNA; CDR2 reads YNFKEQ. The length of the CDR3 is 13 residues. The V end lost 1 base, the J end lost 3 bases, and 6 bases lay between the germline ends. CDR3 in amino acids: CASSQVGDTEAFF. Here the CDR3 DNA reads TGTGCCAGCAGCCAAGTAGGTGACACTGAAGCTTTCTTT.

This sequence joins TRBV5-1 and TRBJ2-2; D is perhaps TRBD2 (6 bases). The germline CDR1 and CDR2 sequences are SGHRS and YFSETQ. The CDR3 loop spans 16 amino acids. Trimming left V 4 bases short and J 4 bases short, with 17 bases between. CDR3: CASSPRTGGATGELFF. The CDR3 nucleotides are TGCGCCAGCAGCCCCAGGACTGGAGGGGCCACCGGGGAGCTGTTTTTT. The complete variable domain, with remaining parts taken from reference TRBV5-1 and TRBJ2-2, reads KAGVTQTPRYLIKTRGQQVTLSCSPISGHRSVSWYQQTPGQGLQFLFEYFSETQRNKGNFPGRFSGRQFSNSRSEMNVSTLELGDSALYLCASSPRTGGATGELFFGEGSRLTVL.

The table lists this clone with a count of one. The gene calls are TRBV9 and TRBJ1-6; D remains ambiguous. Germline CDR1 is SGDLS and CDR2 is YYNGEE. V was shortened by 0 bases and J by 7 bases, with 11 bases between the two germline ends. This CDR3 is built from 15 residues. CDR3 region: CASSVDPLANSPLHF. DNA for the CDR3: TGTGCCAGCAGCGTAGACCCCCTCGCCAATTCACCCCTCCACTTT.

This clone appeared a few times. J is TRBJ2-1 and V is TRBV18, with a possible D match to TRBD2 (5 bases). The CDR3 is 16 residues long. V gave up 0 bases and J gave up 0 bases, with 9 bases separating them. Germline V gene data show CDR1 as KGHSH and CDR2 as LQKENI. Here the CDR3 DNA reads TGTGCCAGCTCACCACCGAGGGAGAGCTCCTACAATGAGCAGTTCTTC. Amino acids: CASSPPRESSYNEQFF.

CDR3 DNA sequence: TGTGCCAGCAGCTTAAAAAGGGTGGGCAATGAGCAGTTCTTC. This codes for CASSLKRVGNEQFF. This chain joins TRBV7-8 and TRBJ2-1; D ambiguous. Trimming removed 2 bases from V and 6 bases from J, with 11 bases in between. Germline loops: CDR1 SGHVS, CDR2 FQNEAQ. The CDR3 has 14 residues.

The chain has TRBV19 and TRBJ1-1; a possible D gene is TRBD1 (6 bases). The V gene lost 5 bases and the J gene lost 0 bases, with 7 bases spanning the gap. The CDR3 is made up of 13 amino acids. Looked up from germline, CDR1 is LNHDA and CDR2 is SQIVND (reference sequence). The CDR3 is CASSGQLNTEAFF. The CDR3 DNA is TGTGCCAGTAGTGGACAGCTGAACACTGAAGCTTTCTTT.

The CDR3 region is CASSLDSRGVDYGYTF. In DNA, the CDR3 is TGCGCCAGCAGCTTGGACTCGCGCGGGGTAGACTATGGCTACACCTTC. The chain has TRBV5-1 and TRBJ1-2; unclear D gene. The length of the CDR3 is 16 residues. V lost 0 bases, J lost 3 bases, and 15 bases lay in between. Germline loops: CDR1 SGHRS, CDR2 YFSETQ.